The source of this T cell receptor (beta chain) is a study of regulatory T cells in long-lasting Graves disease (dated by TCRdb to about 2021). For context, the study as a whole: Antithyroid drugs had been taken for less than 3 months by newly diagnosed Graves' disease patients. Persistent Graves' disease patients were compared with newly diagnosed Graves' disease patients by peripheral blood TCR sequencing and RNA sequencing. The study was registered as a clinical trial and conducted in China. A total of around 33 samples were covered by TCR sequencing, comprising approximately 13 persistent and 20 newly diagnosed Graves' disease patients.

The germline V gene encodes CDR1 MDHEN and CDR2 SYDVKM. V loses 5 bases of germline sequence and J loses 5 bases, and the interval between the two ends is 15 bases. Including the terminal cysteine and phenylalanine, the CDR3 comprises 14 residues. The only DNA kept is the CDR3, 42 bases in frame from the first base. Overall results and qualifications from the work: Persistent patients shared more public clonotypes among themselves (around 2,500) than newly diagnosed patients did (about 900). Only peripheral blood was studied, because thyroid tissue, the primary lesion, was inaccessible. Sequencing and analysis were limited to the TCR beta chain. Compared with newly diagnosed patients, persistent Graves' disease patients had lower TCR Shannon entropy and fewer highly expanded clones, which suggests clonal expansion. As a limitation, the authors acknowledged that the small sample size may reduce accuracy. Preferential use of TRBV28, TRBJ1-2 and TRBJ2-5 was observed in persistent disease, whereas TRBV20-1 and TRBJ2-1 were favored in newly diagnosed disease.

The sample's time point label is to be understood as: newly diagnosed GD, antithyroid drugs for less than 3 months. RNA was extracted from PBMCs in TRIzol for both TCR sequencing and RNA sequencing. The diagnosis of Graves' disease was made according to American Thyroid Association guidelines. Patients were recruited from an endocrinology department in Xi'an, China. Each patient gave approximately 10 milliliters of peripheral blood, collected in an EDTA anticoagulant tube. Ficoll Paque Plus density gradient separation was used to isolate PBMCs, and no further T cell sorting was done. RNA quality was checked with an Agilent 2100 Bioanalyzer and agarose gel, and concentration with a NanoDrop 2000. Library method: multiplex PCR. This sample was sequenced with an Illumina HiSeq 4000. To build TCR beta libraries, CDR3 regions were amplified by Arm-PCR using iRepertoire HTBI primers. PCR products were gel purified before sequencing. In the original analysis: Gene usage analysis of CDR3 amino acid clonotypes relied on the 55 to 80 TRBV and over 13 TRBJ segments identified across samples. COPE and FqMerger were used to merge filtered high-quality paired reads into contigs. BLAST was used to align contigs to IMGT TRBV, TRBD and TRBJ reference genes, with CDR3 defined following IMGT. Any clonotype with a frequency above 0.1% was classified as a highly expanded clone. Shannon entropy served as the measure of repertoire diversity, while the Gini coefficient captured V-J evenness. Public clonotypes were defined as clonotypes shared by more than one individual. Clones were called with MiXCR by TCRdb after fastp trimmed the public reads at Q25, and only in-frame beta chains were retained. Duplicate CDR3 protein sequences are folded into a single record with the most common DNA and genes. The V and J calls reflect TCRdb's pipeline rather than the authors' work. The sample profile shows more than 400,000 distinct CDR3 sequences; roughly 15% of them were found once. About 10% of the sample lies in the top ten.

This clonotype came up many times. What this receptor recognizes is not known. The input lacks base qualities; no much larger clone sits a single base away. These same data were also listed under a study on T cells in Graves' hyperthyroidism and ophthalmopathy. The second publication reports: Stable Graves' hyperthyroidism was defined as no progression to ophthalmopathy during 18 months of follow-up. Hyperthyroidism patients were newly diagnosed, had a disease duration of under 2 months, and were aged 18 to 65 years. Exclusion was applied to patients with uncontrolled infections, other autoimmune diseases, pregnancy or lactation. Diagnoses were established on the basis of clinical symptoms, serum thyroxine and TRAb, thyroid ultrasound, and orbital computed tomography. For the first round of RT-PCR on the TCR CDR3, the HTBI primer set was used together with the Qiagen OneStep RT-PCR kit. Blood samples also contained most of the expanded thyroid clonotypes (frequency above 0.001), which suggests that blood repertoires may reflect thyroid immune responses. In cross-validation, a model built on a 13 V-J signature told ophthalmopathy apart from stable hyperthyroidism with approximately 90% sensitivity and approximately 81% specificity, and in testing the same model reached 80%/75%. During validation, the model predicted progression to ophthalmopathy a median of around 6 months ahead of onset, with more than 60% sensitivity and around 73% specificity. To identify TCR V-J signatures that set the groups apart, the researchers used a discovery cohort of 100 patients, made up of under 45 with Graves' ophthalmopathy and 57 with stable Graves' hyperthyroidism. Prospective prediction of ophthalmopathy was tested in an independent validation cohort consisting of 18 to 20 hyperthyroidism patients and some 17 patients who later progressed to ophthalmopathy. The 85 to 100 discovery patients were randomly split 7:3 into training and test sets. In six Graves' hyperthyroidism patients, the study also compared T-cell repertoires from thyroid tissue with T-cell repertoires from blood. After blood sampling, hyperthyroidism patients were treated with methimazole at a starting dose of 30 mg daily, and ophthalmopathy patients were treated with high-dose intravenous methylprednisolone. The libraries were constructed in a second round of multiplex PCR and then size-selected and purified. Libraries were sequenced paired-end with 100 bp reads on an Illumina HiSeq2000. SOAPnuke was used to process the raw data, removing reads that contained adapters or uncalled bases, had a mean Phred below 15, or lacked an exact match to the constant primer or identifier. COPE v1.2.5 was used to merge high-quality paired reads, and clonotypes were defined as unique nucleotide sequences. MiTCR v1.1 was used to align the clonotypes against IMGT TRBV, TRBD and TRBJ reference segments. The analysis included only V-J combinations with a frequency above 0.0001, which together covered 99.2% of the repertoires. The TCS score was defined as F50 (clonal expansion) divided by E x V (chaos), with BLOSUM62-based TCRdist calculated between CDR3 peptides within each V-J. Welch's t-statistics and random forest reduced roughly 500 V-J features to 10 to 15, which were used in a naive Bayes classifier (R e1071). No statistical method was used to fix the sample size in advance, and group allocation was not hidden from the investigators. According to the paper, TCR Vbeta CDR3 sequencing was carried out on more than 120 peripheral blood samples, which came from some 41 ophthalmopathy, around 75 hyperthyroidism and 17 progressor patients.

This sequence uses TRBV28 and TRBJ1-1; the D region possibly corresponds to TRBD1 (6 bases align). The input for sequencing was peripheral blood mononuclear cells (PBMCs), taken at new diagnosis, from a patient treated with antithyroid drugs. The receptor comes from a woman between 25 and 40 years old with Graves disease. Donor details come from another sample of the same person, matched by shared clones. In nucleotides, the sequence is TGTGCCAGCAGTAGCGGGGGGGCTTGGACTGAAGCTTTCTTT. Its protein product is CASSSGGAWTEAFF.